A single T cell receptor beta chain is shown here with its context. The antigen is not known. This sample is drawn from a study of neoadjuvant anti-PD-1 for oral cavity cancer. Using immunoSEQ multiplex PCR, the repertoire was profiled, and TCRdb retains in-frame clones only, with some absent. Here the sample spans 50,000 to 65,000 clones, approximately 80% being singletons. Study-wide results and caveats: PBMC Gini-index clonality exceeded responders' in non-responders post-nivolumab.

V lost 8 bases to trimming and J lost 3 bases, with 8 bases between them. Germline assignment: CDR1 SGHTA and CDR2 FQGNSA. The CDR3 has 11 amino acids. The J gene is TRBJ2-7, the V gene TRBV7-2; D gene unclear. This receptor was identified in a person aged 40 to 85 with oral cavity squamous cell carcinoma. The material was PBMCs, obtained before nivolumab (anti-PD-1) treatment. The CDR3 loop is CASAWGYEQYF. In nucleotides, the CDR3 is TGTGCCAGCGCGTGGGGCTACGAGCAGTACTTC.